This T cell receptor (beta chain) was retrieved from a study of blood T cells in healthy people across ages. Whole-study results and caveats: Naive T cell percentage showed a strong correlation with the diversity of TCR beta. The authors considered diversity estimates from one million T cells to be underestimates.

Per-sample yields of isolated PBMCs were at least 6 million. PCR was performed a second time for roughly 7 to 11 cycles using a sample-barcoded 5' primer and a J-beta primer mix. TCRdb redid the calling of the 5' RACE reads with MiXCR, one entry per CDR3 protein. The sample has over a million distinct CDR3 sequences, approximately 25% seen once. Per the germline V gene, CDR1 is SGHVS and CDR2 is FNYEAQ. The CDR3 loop spans 15 amino acids. This clonotype was recorded at least ten times. Antigen: not known. This sample was also put to use in a study of T cells of mothers and their children. Turning to that study: About 3 million TCR beta reads per child versus over 9.5 million per mother.

The sample consisted of blood. This clonotype was obtained from a girl under 10 years old in good health. J is TRBJ2-5 and V is TRBV7-6; 11 nucleotides align to TRBD2. The DNA end favors TRBJ2-7, so the J call may be wrong. The CDR3, as DNA: TGTGCCAGCAGCCCAGGGACTAGCGGCACATACGAGCAGTACTTC. Protein sequence: CASSPGTSGTYEQYF.